Following are 21 T cell receptor beta chains from one sample sequenced in a study of T cell changes during pregnancy in multiple sclerosis. Measured with immunoSEQ multiplex PCR; TCRdb has only the in-frame clones, and not every one. The sample yields over 45,000 clones, 88% seen once. The sequencing here drew on CD4+ T cells from peripheral blood mononuclear cells, taken in the third trimester of pregnancy. The receptor set was obtained from a female donor with multiple sclerosis, enrolled in a pregnancy study.

This chain connects TRBV4-3 to TRBJ1-1; weak D call: TRBD1 (5 bases). Germline-derived CDR1 and CDR2 are LGHNA and YSLEER. Trimming took 6 bases from V and 3 from J, leaving 17 bases between them. The length of the CDR3 is 15 residues. The DNA for the CDR3 is TGCGCCAGCAGAGGTATGGGCGGGGGATACACTGAAGCTTTCTTT. Protein sequence: CASRGMGGGYTEAFF.

V and J are TRBV4-3 and TRBJ2-2; 10 bases match TRBD1. Trimming took 4 bases from V and 3 from J; bases not matched to a gene: 2. This CDR3 has 15 amino acids. The germline CDR1 and CDR2 sequences are LGHNA and YSLEER. The CDR3 region is CASSRGTGDTGELFF. Here the CDR3 DNA reads TGCGCCAGCAGCCGCGGGACAGGGGACACCGGGGAGCTGTTTTTT.

This clone turned up a few times. V is TRBV9 and J is TRBJ1-1, with D possibly being TRBD1 (5 bases). The V gene lost 0 bases and the J gene lost 9 bases, with 15 bases spanning the gap. Germline V CDR1 and CDR2: SGDLS, YYNGEE. This CDR3 has 14 residues. CDR3 sequence: CASSVEQAGEKAFF. Here the CDR3 DNA reads TGTGCCAGCAGCGTAGAGCAGGCGGGGGAGAAAGCTTTCTTT.

The chain is built from TRBV4-3 and TRBJ2-1; TRBD1 matches at 9 bases. In germline, CDR1 is LGHNA, CDR2 YSLEER. V lost 3 bases and J lost 7; bases outside the gene matches: 10. The CDR3 extends over 16 amino acids. In DNA form, the CDR3 reads TGCGCCAGCAGCCACGGGCGGGACAGGGAGTTTAATGAGCAGTTCTTC. Its protein is CASSHGRDREFNEQFF.

The V and J genes are TRBV30 and TRBJ1-2, with TRBD1 matching 8 bases. CDR3 length: 13 amino acids. Trimming removed 7 bases from V and 1 base from J; junction bases left unmatched: 5. Germline values: CDR1 GTSNPN, CDR2 SVGIG (reference sequence). CDR3 protein: CALGQVHNYGYTF. DNA of the CDR3: TGTGCCTTGGGACAGGTCCATAACTATGGCTACACCTTC.

The chain recombines TRBV27 with TRBJ1-4; 8 positions match TRBD1. The CDR3 has 17 residues. Trimming at V came to 7 bases and at J to 7 bases, leaving 17 bases not matched to a gene. Germline V gene sequence: CDR1 MNHEY, CDR2 SMNVEV (reference sequence). The CDR3: CASTRSTPGQGAEKLFF. The DNA of the CDR3 is TGTGCCAGCACCCGAAGTACACCCGGACAGGGAGCTGAAAAACTGTTTTTT. The full variable domain, in which reference TRBV27 and TRBJ1-4 provide the parts outside the CDR3, is EAQVTQNPRYLITVTGKKLTVTCSQNMNHEYMSWYRQDPGLGLRQIYYSMNVEVTDKGDVPEGYKVSRKEKRNFPLILESPSPNQTSLYFCASTRSTPGQGAEKLFFGSGTQLSVL.

The chain uses TRBV10-3 and TRBJ1-3; the D is unclear. Germline lookup yields CDR1 ENHRY and CDR2 SYGVKD. V shed 4 bases and J shed 0 bases, with 4 bases lying between them. The CDR3 is 13 residues long. In nucleotides, the CDR3 is TGTGCCATCAGTGTTCGCTCTGGAAACACCATATATTTT. Translated, it gives CAISVRSGNTIYF.

The V and J genes are TRBV19 and TRBJ1-2; D call uncertain. The CDR3 is made up of 16 amino acids. The germline CDR1 and CDR2 sequences are LNHDA and SQIVND (reference sequence). The germline V and J ends were trimmed by 6 bases and 0 bases, with 17 bases remaining between them. CDR3 residues: CASSLTSGTTNYGYTF. CDR3 in DNA: TGTGCCAGTAGCCTAACCAGTGGTACTACTAACTATGGCTACACCTTC.

V and J are TRBV30 and TRBJ1-2; no clear D. CDR1 is GTSNPN, CDR2 SVGIG, per germline (reference sequence). V was clipped by 3 bases and J by 7 bases, with 12 bases between them. The CDR3 is made up of 12 amino acids. This chain's CDR3 is CAWRGSAGGYTF. In nucleotides, the CDR3 is TGTGCCTGGAGAGGGTCGGCGGGTGGCTACACCTTC.

V usage is TRBV5-1 and J usage is TRBJ2-7; D possibly corresponds to TRBD2 (6 bases). Germline assignment: CDR1 SGHRS and CDR2 YFSETQ. The V and J ends lost 7 bases and 3 bases respectively, with 17 bases between them. CDR3 size: 14 residues. This CDR3 is CASAGRDGDYEQYF. The CDR3 bases are TGCGCCAGCGCCGGGCGGGACGGGGACTACGAGCAGTACTTC.

The chain carries TRBV4-3 and TRBJ2-1; maybe TRBD1 (5 bases). CDR3 size: 16 residues. CDR1 LGHNA and CDR2 YSLEER come from the germline V gene. Trimming shortened V by 4 bases and J by 1 base, and 14 bases separated the two germline ends. For the CDR3, the DNA is TGCGCCAGCAGCCTGAAGACAGATGTTTCCTACAATGAGCAGTTCTTC. It encodes CASSLKTDVSYNEQFF.

This chain connects TRBV10-1 to TRBJ2-7, with 10 bases matching TRBD1. The CDR3 consists of 14 residues. Per the germline V gene, CDR1 is WNHNN and CDR2 is SYGVQD (reference sequence). With 5 bases clipped from V and 4 bases from J, the junction kept 5 bases outside the gene matches. CDR3 region: CASSKTGGDYEQYF. CDR3 sequence (DNA): TGCGCCAGCAGTAAGACAGGGGGCGATTACGAGCAGTACTTC.

The genes are TRBV5-1 and TRBJ2-5; D gene uncertain. V gave up 4 bases and J gave up 1 base, with 11 bases separating them. The CDR3 is 14 residues long. Germline CDR1 reads SGHRS; CDR2 reads YFSETQ. CDR3 in amino acids: CASSPWQRQETQYF. For the CDR3, the DNA is TGCGCCAGCAGCCCTTGGCAGCGCCAAGAGACCCAGTACTTC.

The rearrangement joins TRBV29-1 to TRBJ1-2, with 8 bases that match TRBD1. The germline gives CDR1 SQVTM, CDR2 ANQGSEA. CDR3 length: 12 residues. V trimming: 4 bases; J trimming: 8 bases; junction bases outside the gene matches: 6. As DNA, the CDR3 is TGCAGCGTTGGTGACAGGGGAACGGGCTACACCTTC. The encoded protein is CSVGDRGTGYTF. The full variable domain, with the rest looked up from reference TRBV29-1 and TRBJ1-2, is SAVISQKPSRDICQRGTSLTIQCQVDSQVTMMFWYRQQPGQSLTLIATANQGSEATYESGFVIDKFPISRPNLTFSTLTVSNMSPEDSSIYLCSVGDRGTGYTFGSGTRLTVV.

The chain combines TRBV30 with TRBJ1-3; 9 bases align to TRBD1. The CDR3 extends over 16 amino acids. The V gene end was trimmed by 2 bases and the J gene end by 0 bases; junction bases not matched to a gene: 5. Germline assignment: CDR1 GTSNPN and CDR2 SVGIG (reference sequence). CDR3 protein: CAWSSGTGSSGNTIYF. CDR3 bases: TGTGCCTGGAGTTCCGGGACAGGGAGCTCTGGAAACACCATATATTTT. The full variable domain, rest sourced from reference TRBV30 and TRBJ1-3, is SQTIHQWPATLVQPVGSPLSLECTVEGTSNPNLYWYRQAAGRGLQLLFYSVGIGQISSEVPQNLSASRPQDRQFILSSKKLLLSDSGFYLCAWSSGTGSSGNTIYFGEGSWLTVV.

V usage is TRBV25-1 and J usage is TRBJ2-5, with D tentatively TRBD1 (6 bases). Germline loops: CDR1 MGHDK, CDR2 SYGVNS. V lost 4 bases, J lost 4 bases, and 13 bases lay in between. This CDR3 has 14 amino acids. Here the CDR3 DNA reads TGTGCCAGCAGTGTCTCGACAGGAGGAGAGACCCAGTACTTC. Amino acids: CASSVSTGGETQYF.

DNA of the CDR3: TGTGCCAGCAGCTTGCCCCCGACAGATACGCAGTATTTT. This codes for CASSLPPTDTQYF. The chain has TRBV5-8 and TRBJ2-3; D gene ambiguous. In germline, CDR1 is SGHTS, CDR2 YDEGEE. This CDR3 has 13 amino acids. V was pared by 1 base and J by 3 bases, with 6 bases between.

V is TRBV5-6 and J is TRBJ1-2; D perhaps matches TRBD1 (5 bases). Trimming removed 0 bases from V and 5 bases from J, with 11 bases in between. CDR3 length: 14 amino acids. The germline CDR1 and CDR2 sequences are SGHDT and YYEEEE. This CDR3 reads CASSLDRNDYGYTF. The CDR3, as DNA: TGTGCCAGCAGCTTGGACAGGAACGATTATGGCTACACCTTC.

V gene TRBV5-8 combines with J gene TRBJ2-7; D perhaps matches TRBD2 (6 bases). CDR1 and CDR2 (germline): SGHTS, YDEGEE. The V gene lost 6 bases and the J gene lost 2 bases, with 15 bases spanning the gap. The CDR3 has 14 amino acids. The CDR3 region is CASKPLAVTYEQYF. The CDR3 DNA is TGTGCCAGCAAACCCTTAGCGGTTACCTACGAGCAGTACTTC.

The chain links TRBV30 to TRBJ1-2; 7 bases are a match to TRBD1. The CDR3 sequence is 13 residues long. With 3 bases clipped from V and 5 bases from J, the junction kept 6 bases outside the gene matches. Germline V gene sequence: CDR1 GTSNPN, CDR2 SVGIG (reference sequence). CDR3 bases: TGTGCCTGGAGCCGGGACAGACTATATGGCTACACCTTC. This encodes CAWSRDRLYGYTF.

V is TRBV7-2 and J is TRBJ2-7, with TRBD2 matching 11 bases. Germline loops: CDR1 SGHTA, CDR2 FQGNSA. This CDR3 region has 15 residues. V lost 2 bases, J lost 4 bases, and 4 bases stayed unmatched. CDR3 coding DNA: TGTGCCAGCAGCTTAACTAGCGGGGGTTCATACGAGCAGTACTTC. This encodes CASSLTSGGSYEQYF.